One T cell receptor beta chain is described in this entry. The data were taken from a study of CD8 T cells in Susac syndrome. The ends were cut back, 3 bases at V and 0 bases at J, with 10 bases in the middle. This CDR3 is 15 amino acids long. Reverse transcription of 0.5 to 1 ug RNA was carried out with random hexamers. A single record per CDR3 protein comes from TCRdb applying MiXCR to the immunoSEQ multiplex PCR reads. The sample includes 200,000 to 300,000 distinct CDR3 sequences, approximately 95% of them seen just once. Source material: CD4+ T cells from PBMCs. The sequence derives from a human donor with Susac syndrome. V usage is TRBV12-3 or TRBV12-4 and J usage is TRBJ2-3, with D uncertain. The CDR3 region is CASSFSAPSTDTQYF. The CDR3 DNA follows: TGTGCCAGCAGTTTCAGCGCTCCTAGCACAGATACGCAGTATTTT.